The rows below give T cell receptor beta chains drawn from one sample of a study of blood T cell repertoires in COVID-19. Clones were sequenced by immunoSEQ multiplex PCR, and TCRdb holds only the in-frame ones, with some missing. This table holds approximately 180,000 clones, approximately 89% found once. The sample taken for sequencing was PBMCs or T cells enriched from blood (not recorded which). All receptors come from a woman between 40 and 50 years old with acute COVID-19. CDR3s include the opening cysteine and the closing phenylalanine or tryptophan. Each record gives: CDR3 protein, CDR3 DNA, V gene, J gene, clone size, D gene. A D gene is named only where the DNA matches it firmly. Clone size is shown for a subset of rows, as once, few, many or a class of expanded clone.

CDR3aa: CASSQEMTSGIYEQYF
CDR3nt: TGTGCCAGCAGCCAAGAAATGACTAGCGGAATTTACGAGCAGTACTTC
v_gene: TRBV4-2
j_gene: TRBJ2-7
abundance: -
d_gene: TRBD2

CDR3aa: CASTSGLAGLGNEQFF
CDR3nt: TGTGCCAGCACCTCTGGCCTAGCGGGGCTAGGAAATGAGCAGTTCTTC
v_gene: TRBV28
j_gene: TRBJ2-1
abundance: -
d_gene: TRBD2

CDR3aa: CASKRASGGHGAQYF
CDR3nt: TGTGCCAGCAAGAGGGCTAGCGGGGGCCACGGAGCGCAGTATTTT
v_gene: TRBV2
j_gene: TRBJ2-3
abundance: -
d_gene: TRBD2

CDR3aa: CASSLASAGTDTQYF
CDR3nt: TGCGCCAGCAGCTTGGCCTCAGCGGGGACAGATACGCAGTATTTT
v_gene: TRBV5-1
j_gene: TRBJ2-3
abundance: -
d_gene: TRBD2

CDR3aa: CASSQDPEVPGYTF
CDR3nt: TGCGCCAGCAGCCAAGATCCAGAAGTTCCTGGCTACACCTTC
v_gene: TRBV4-1
j_gene: TRBJ1-2
abundance: -
d_gene: -

CDR3aa: CATRTGLNTEAFF
CDR3nt: TGTGCCACCAGGACAGGATTGAACACTGAAGCTTTCTTT
v_gene: TRBV19
j_gene: TRBJ1-1
abundance: -
d_gene: TRBD1

CDR3aa: CANTLSRGTDTQYF
CDR3nt: TGCGCCAACACTTTATCCAGGGGCACAGATACGCAGTATTTT
v_gene: TRBV5-1
j_gene: TRBJ2-3
abundance: -
d_gene: -

CDR3aa: CASSLGLETYEQYF
CDR3nt: TGTGCCAGCAGCCTAGGACTGGAAACCTACGAGCAGTACTTC
v_gene: TRBV5-4
j_gene: TRBJ2-7
abundance: -
d_gene: -

CDR3aa: CASNGGILYNEQFF
CDR3nt: TGTGCCAGCAACGGGGGGATCCTTTACAATGAGCAGTTCTTC
v_gene: TRBV11-2
j_gene: TRBJ2-1
abundance: -
d_gene: TRBD2

CDR3aa: CASSLRGANTEAFF
CDR3nt: TGTGCCAGCAGTTTGCGGGGGGCGAACACTGAAGCTTTCTTT
v_gene: TRBV6-6
j_gene: TRBJ1-1
abundance: -
d_gene: -

CDR3aa: CASSLTPTGNNYGYTF
CDR3nt: TGTGCCAGCAGCTTGACGCCGACAGGGAATAACTATGGCTACACCTTC
v_gene: TRBV5-5
j_gene: TRBJ1-2
abundance: -
d_gene: TRBD1

CDR3aa: CASSLFRVNTEAFF
CDR3nt: TGTGCCAGCAGCTTGTTCAGGGTGAACACTGAAGCTTTCTTT
v_gene: TRBV5-5
j_gene: TRBJ1-1
abundance: once
d_gene: -

CDR3aa: CASRFEAAGSDETQYF
CDR3nt: TGTGCCAGCAGATTCGAGGCGGCGGGAAGCGATGAGACCCAGTACTTC
v_gene: TRBV2
j_gene: TRBJ2-5
abundance: few
d_gene: -

CDR3aa: CASSVGNGELFF
CDR3nt: TGTGCCAGCAGCGTAGGTAACGGGGAGCTGTTTTTT
v_gene: TRBV9
j_gene: TRBJ2-2
abundance: -
d_gene: -

CDR3aa: CASSIIQGNTEAFF
CDR3nt: TGTGCCAGCAGCATCATACAGGGGAACACTGAAGCTTTCTTT
v_gene: TRBV11-2
j_gene: TRBJ1-1
abundance: -
d_gene: -

CDR3aa: CASEGTSGSGELFF
CDR3nt: TGTGCCAGTGAGGGGACTAGCGGGTCCGGGGAGCTGTTTTTT
v_gene: TRBV19
j_gene: TRBJ2-2
abundance: few
d_gene: TRBD2

CDR3aa: CSTWTVYGYTF
CDR3nt: TGCAGCACCTGGACAGTCTATGGCTACACCTTC
v_gene: TRBV29-1
j_gene: TRBJ1-2
abundance: once
d_gene: -

CDR3aa: CASSQGGLSGNTIYF
CDR3nt: TGCGCCAGCAGCCAAGGGGGGCTCTCTGGAAACACCATATATTTT
v_gene: TRBV4-3
j_gene: TRBJ1-3
abundance: -
d_gene: -

CDR3aa: CASSPTSGRDEQYF
CDR3nt: TGTGCCAGCAGTCCGACTAGCGGGAGAGACGAGCAGTACTTC
v_gene: TRBV6-5
j_gene: TRBJ2-7
abundance: -
d_gene: TRBD2

CDR3aa: CASRVTALSYGYTF
CDR3nt: TGTGCCAGCAGGGTCACTGCCTTATCCTATGGCTACACCTTC
v_gene: TRBV27
j_gene: TRBJ1-2
abundance: few
d_gene: -

CDR3aa: CASSQGLALFSGANVLTF
CDR3nt: TGTGCCAGCAGTCAAGGACTAGCCCTCTTCTCTGGGGCCAACGTCCTGACTTTC
v_gene: TRBV7-9
j_gene: TRBJ2-6
abundance: -
d_gene: TRBD2

CDR3aa: CASSPRQGGTDTQYF
CDR3nt: TGTGCCAGCAGCCCCAGACAGGGGGGAACAGATACGCAGTATTTT
v_gene: TRBV3-1/TRBV3-2
j_gene: TRBJ2-3
abundance: -
d_gene: TRBD1

CDR3aa: CAWSGFGGQGNEQFF
CDR3nt: TGTGCCTGGAGTGGTTTCGGGGGACAGGGCAATGAGCAGTTCTTC
v_gene: TRBV30
j_gene: TRBJ2-1
abundance: -
d_gene: TRBD1

CDR3aa: CARKGTANTEAFF
CDR3nt: TGTGCCAGGAAAGGGACAGCGAACACTGAAGCTTTCTTT
v_gene: TRBV27
j_gene: TRBJ1-1
abundance: -
d_gene: TRBD1

CDR3aa: CASSITSGGVRYEQYF
CDR3nt: TGTGCCAGCAGTATAACTAGCGGGGGGGTACGGTACGAGCAGTACTTC
v_gene: TRBV28
j_gene: TRBJ2-7
abundance: -
d_gene: TRBD2

CDR3aa: CASSLLGVGYEQYF
CDR3nt: TGTGCCAGCAGTTTACTCGGAGTGGGCTACGAGCAGTACTTC
v_gene: TRBV27
j_gene: TRBJ2-7
abundance: -
d_gene: -

CDR3aa: CASSPLQGIQPQHF
CDR3nt: TGTGCCAGCAGTCCGCTCCAGGGGATTCAGCCCCAGCATTTT
v_gene: TRBV27
j_gene: TRBJ1-5
abundance: -
d_gene: -

CDR3aa: CASSLGTGTEAFF
CDR3nt: TGTGCCAGCTCACTTGGGACAGGGACTGAAGCTTTCTTT
v_gene: TRBV18
j_gene: TRBJ1-1
abundance: -
d_gene: TRBD1

CDR3aa: CASSGNSGDSYNEQFF
CDR3nt: TGTGCCAGCAGTGGAAATAGCGGGGACTCCTACAATGAGCAGTTCTTC
v_gene: TRBV6-1
j_gene: TRBJ2-1
abundance: -
d_gene: TRBD2

CDR3aa: CASSLGSGGENGYTF
CDR3nt: TGTGCCAGCAGCTTGGGGTCAGGGGGAGAGAATGGCTACACCTTC
v_gene: TRBV7-9
j_gene: TRBJ1-2
abundance: -
d_gene: TRBD1

CDR3aa: CASSPSVSGARSYEQYF
CDR3nt: TGTGCCAGCAGCCCCAGCGTTTCTGGGGCGAGGTCCTACGAGCAGTACTTC
v_gene: TRBV7-8
j_gene: TRBJ2-7
abundance: -
d_gene: -

CDR3aa: CASSTGLAGSGFTYNEQFF
CDR3nt: TGTGCCAGTAGTACGGGACTAGCGGGATCAGGGTTCACCTACAATGAGCAGTTCTTC
v_gene: TRBV19
j_gene: TRBJ2-1
abundance: few
d_gene: TRBD2

CDR3aa: CATTTGPNEKLFF
CDR3nt: TGTGCCACCACGACAGGGCCTAATGAAAAACTGTTTTTT
v_gene: TRBV19
j_gene: TRBJ1-4
abundance: -
d_gene: TRBD1

CDR3aa: CATTGTGNTEAFF
CDR3nt: TGTGCCACCACCGGGACAGGGAACACTGAAGCTTTCTTT
v_gene: TRBV6-5
j_gene: TRBJ1-1
abundance: -
d_gene: TRBD1

CDR3aa: CASSLASGRFYEQYF
CDR3nt: TGTGCCAGCAGCTTAGCTAGCGGGAGGTTCTACGAGCAGTACTTC
v_gene: TRBV7-9
j_gene: TRBJ2-7
abundance: few
d_gene: TRBD2

CDR3aa: CASSPSQGSGYTF
CDR3nt: TGTGCCAGCAGTCCCTCCCAGGGCTCTGGCTACACCTTC
v_gene: TRBV12-3/TRBV12-4
j_gene: TRBJ1-2
abundance: -
d_gene: -

CDR3aa: CASSGGQGRTEAFF
CDR3nt: TGTGCCAGCAGCGGGGGACAGGGTAGAACTGAAGCTTTCTTT
v_gene: TRBV7-4
j_gene: TRBJ1-1
abundance: -
d_gene: TRBD1